The 17 T cell receptor beta chains in this list originate from one sample, sequenced in a study of somatic mutations in cytotoxic T cells in rheumatoid arthritis (dated by TCRdb to about 2017). The library came from the immunoSEQ multiplex PCR assay. The clones in this table, taken by TCRdb from immuneACCESS, are in-frame only. Not every clone is retained; where verified, under half of the shortfall comes from an unresolved V gene, and the cause of the rest is unknown. The sample data list roughly 16,000 clones, and about 80% of these were observed just once. The leading ten clones occupy roughly 4.4% of the sample. Sequencing was performed on CD8+ T cells sorted from blood. The origin of the receptors is an adult with rheumatoid arthritis.

CDR3 DNA: TGTGCCAGCTCACCGGGCCGTTTCTCCTACGAGCAGTACTTC. As protein: CASSPGRFSYEQYF. The gene calls are TRBV18 and TRBJ2-7; D is uncertain. Germline-derived CDR1 and CDR2 are KGHSH and LQKENI. V lost 3 bases and J lost 0, with 9 bases in between. The CDR3 contains 14 residues.

The V call is TRBV11-2, the J call TRBJ1-1; D is ambiguous. The CDR3 has 13 amino acids. Trimming left V 1 base short and J 1 base short, with 4 bases between. Germline V lookup: CDR1 SGHAT, CDR2 FQNNGV. This CDR3 reads CASSLGGNTEAFF. The CDR3 region has the DNA TGTGCCAGCAGCTTAGGAGGGAACACTGAAGCTTTCTTT.

This clone was recorded only once. The rearrangement joins TRBV21-1 to TRBJ2-2; TRBD1, the table's D call, was not compared with the DNA. TRBV21-1 has pseudogene status. The CDR3 runs 15 residues. The CDR3 loop is CASSNRQGMSGELFF. The CDR3 coding sequence is TGTGCCAGCAGCAATAGGCAGGGGATGTCCGGGGAGCTGTTTTTT.

V usage is TRBV9 and J usage is TRBJ2-1; 10 nucleotides line up with TRBD2. Germline V gene sequence: CDR1 SGDLS, CDR2 YYNGEE. This CDR3 comprises 16 residues. V lost 4 bases, J lost 7 bases, and 11 bases stayed unmatched. The CDR3: CASSPQRGGEYNEQFF. CDR3 sequence (DNA): TGTGCCAGCAGCCCCCAGCGGGGGGGCGAGTATAATGAGCAGTTCTTC.

This chain links TRBV7-2 with TRBJ2-5, with TRBD1 matching 9 bases. Germline loops: CDR1 SGHTA, CDR2 FQGNSA. The CDR3 loop spans 15 amino acids. V trimming: 8 bases; J trimming: 3 bases; junction bases outside the gene matches: 10. This CDR3 reads CASSTGGLVKETQYF. The CDR3 DNA sequence: TGTGCCAGCTCCACAGGGGGCTTGGTTAAAGAGACCCAGTACTTC.

The rearrangement uses TRBV27 and TRBJ1-2; TRBD1 might be the D (6 bases). The CDR3 spans 14 residues. Germline V gene sequence: CDR1 MNHEY, CDR2 SMNVEV (reference sequence). V shed 4 bases and J shed 6 bases, with 15 bases lying between them. The CDR3 is CASSSLSRTDGYTF. The CDR3 nucleotides read TGTGCCAGCAGTTCCCTTTCCCGGACAGATGGCTACACCTTC.

This clone occurred once. This chain links TRBV6-6 with TRBJ2-5; D gene uncertain. The CDR3 runs 16 residues. Germline lookup yields CDR1 MNHNY and CDR2 SVGAGI (reference sequence). V lost 0 bases, J lost 1 base, and 12 bases lay in between. In DNA form, the CDR3 reads TGTGCCAGCAGTTACTCGACCTTTGCCCTCCAAGAGACCCAGTACTTC. Residues: CASSYSTFALQETQYF.

The rearrangement joins TRBV10-3 to TRBJ1-6, with D possibly being TRBD1 (5 bases). The length of the CDR3 is 18 residues. Trimming pared 3 bases from V and 5 bases from J, leaving 20 bases between. Germline values: CDR1 ENHRY, CDR2 SYGVKD. CDR3 sequence (DNA): TGTGCCATCAGTGACAACCTCCGGGACCGAGCAGATAATTCACCCCTCCACTTT. Protein sequence: CAISDNLRDRADNSPLHF.

This clone was counted only a few times. V and J are TRBV27 and TRBJ2-7; 7 bases map to TRBD2. J was trimmed by 0 bases and V by 5 bases; bases with no gene match: 10. CDR3 length equals 16 residues. Germline lookup yields CDR1 MNHEY and CDR2 SMNVEV (reference sequence). CDR3 residues: CASSETQRGLSYEQYF. The CDR3 nucleotides are TGTGCCAGCAGTGAAACCCAGCGGGGCCTCTCCTACGAGCAGTACTTC.

J is TRBJ2-7 and V is TRBV25-1; 10 positions match TRBD2. V shed 1 base and J 7 bases; nucleotides not matched to a gene: 13. The CDR3 is 17 amino acids. Per germline, CDR1 MGHDK and CDR2 SYGVNS. CDR3 DNA sequence: TGTGCCAGCAGTGAATGCGGGGTCGGACTAGCGGTGGTGGAGCAGTACTTC. It codes for CASSECGVGLAVVEQYF.

V usage is TRBV29-1 and J usage is TRBJ2-1; 7 bases fit TRBD1. The CDR3 contains 15 residues. V was clipped by 4 bases and J by 0 bases; unmatched bases: 6. The germline CDR1 and CDR2 sequences are SQVTM and ANQGSEA. CDR3 DNA sequence: TGCAGCGTTGTTACAGGGGAGAGCTCCTACAATGAGCAGTTCTTC. This encodes CSVVTGESSYNEQFF.

The V call is TRBV7-9, the J call TRBJ1-2, with unresolved D. This CDR3 contains 13 residues. Germline V gene lookup returns CDR1 SEHNR and CDR2 FQNEAQ (reference sequence). Trimming shortened V by 5 bases and J by 6 bases, and 13 bases separated the two germline ends. The CDR3 DNA is TGTGCCAGCAGCGCCAGTCCGGGCGATGGCTACACCTTC. Its translation is CASSASPGDGYTF. Supplemented by reference TRBV7-9 and TRBJ1-2, the full variable domain reads DTGVSQNPRHKITKRGQNVTFRCDPISEHNRLYWYRQTLGQGPEFLTYFQNEAQLEKSRLLSDRFSAERPKGSFSTLEIQRTEQGDSAMYLCASSASPGDGYTFGSGTRLTVV.

The V and J genes are TRBV7-2 and TRBJ2-5; D may be TRBD2 (6 bases). CDR3 length: 13 amino acids. Trimming cost V 6 bases and J 5 bases, with 13 bases left between them. Germline assignment: CDR1 SGHTA and CDR2 FQGNSA. Written as DNA, the CDR3 is TGTGCCAGCAGGGGGGGACCGCCGGAGACCCAGTACTTC. It codes for CASRGGPPETQYF.

The CDR3 sequence: CASSIGTGGTGELFF. CDR3 coding DNA: TGCGCCAGCAGCATCGGGACAGGGGGTACCGGGGAGCTGTTTTTT. V usage is TRBV5-1 and J usage is TRBJ2-2, with TRBD1 matching over 11 bases. Germline CDR1 and CDR2: SGHRS and YFSETQ. The length of the CDR3 is 15 residues. With 4 bases clipped from V and 5 bases from J, the junction kept 4 bases outside the gene matches.

The chain has TRBV27 and TRBJ2-7; D may be TRBD1 (6 bases). CDR1 and CDR2 (germline): MNHEY, SMNVEV (reference sequence). Trimming pared 2 bases from V and 0 bases from J, leaving 14 bases between. This CDR3 has 16 amino acids. CDR3 sequence: CASSLTTDSVSYEQYF. CDR3 sequence (DNA): TGTGCCAGCAGTTTAACGACGGACAGCGTCTCCTACGAGCAGTACTTC.

The chain couples TRBV7-9 to TRBJ2-1, with D perhaps matching TRBD2 (6 bases). This CDR3 is built from 14 residues. Trimming left V 8 bases short and J 8 bases short, with 19 bases between. Per germline, CDR1 SEHNR and CDR2 FQNEAQ (reference sequence). The CDR3 DNA reads as TGTGCCAGCCGAGCATGGACGGGGGAGGATGAGCAGTTCTTC. Translating it yields CASRAWTGEDEQFF.

The chain couples TRBV6-5 to TRBJ1-1; TRBD1 might be the D (6 bases). This CDR3 spans 14 amino acids. Trimming removed 6 bases at V and 6 bases at J, with 17 bases between. Germline V CDR1 and CDR2: MNHEY, SVGAGI. CDR3 sequence (DNA): TGTGCCAGCAGCAACAACCGGGGGCAAGCTGAAGCTTTCTTT. Encoded protein: CASSNNRGQAEAFF.